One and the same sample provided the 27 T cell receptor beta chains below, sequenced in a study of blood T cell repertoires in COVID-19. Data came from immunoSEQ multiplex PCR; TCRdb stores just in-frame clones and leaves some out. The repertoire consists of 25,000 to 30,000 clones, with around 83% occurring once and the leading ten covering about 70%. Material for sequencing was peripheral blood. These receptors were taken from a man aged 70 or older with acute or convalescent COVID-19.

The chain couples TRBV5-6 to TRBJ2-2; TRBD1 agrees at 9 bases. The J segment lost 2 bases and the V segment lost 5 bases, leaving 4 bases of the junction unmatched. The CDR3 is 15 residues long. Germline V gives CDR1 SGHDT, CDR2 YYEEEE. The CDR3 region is CASRHRGPNTGELFF. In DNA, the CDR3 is TGTGCCAGCAGGCACAGGGGGCCCAACACCGGGGAGCTGTTTTTT.

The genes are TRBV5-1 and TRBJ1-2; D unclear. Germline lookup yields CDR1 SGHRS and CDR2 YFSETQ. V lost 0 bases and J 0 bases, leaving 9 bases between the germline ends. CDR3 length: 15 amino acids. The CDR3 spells CASSLDGGSNYGYTF. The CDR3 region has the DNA TGCGCCAGCAGCTTGGACGGCGGATCTAACTATGGCTACACCTTC.

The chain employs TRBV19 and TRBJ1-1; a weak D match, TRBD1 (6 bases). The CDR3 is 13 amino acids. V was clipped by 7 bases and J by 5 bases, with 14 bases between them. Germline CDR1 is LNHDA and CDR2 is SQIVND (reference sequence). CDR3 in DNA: TGTGCCAGTACCTCCGGGACAATGACTGAAGCTTTCTTT. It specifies CASTSGTMTEAFF.

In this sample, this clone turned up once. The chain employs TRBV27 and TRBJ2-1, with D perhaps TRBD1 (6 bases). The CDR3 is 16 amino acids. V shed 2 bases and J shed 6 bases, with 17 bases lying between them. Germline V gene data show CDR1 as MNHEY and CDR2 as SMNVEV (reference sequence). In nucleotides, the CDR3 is TGTGCCAGCAGTTTAGTTTTAGGGACATCGTCCAATGAGCAGTTCTTC. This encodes CASSLVLGTSSNEQFF.

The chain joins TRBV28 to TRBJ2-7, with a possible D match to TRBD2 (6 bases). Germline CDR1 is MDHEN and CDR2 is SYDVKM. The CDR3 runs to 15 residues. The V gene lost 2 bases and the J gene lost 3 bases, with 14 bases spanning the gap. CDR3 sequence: CASSLLRDSDYEQYF. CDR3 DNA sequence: TGTGCCAGCAGTTTACTCCGGGACTCCGACTACGAGCAGTACTTC. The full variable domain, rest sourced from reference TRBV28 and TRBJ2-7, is DVKVTQSSRYLVKRTGEKVFLECVQDMDHENMFWYRQDPGLGLRLIYFSYDVKMKEKGDIPEGYSVSREKKERFSLILESASTNQTSMYLCASSLLRDSDYEQYFGPGTRLTVT.

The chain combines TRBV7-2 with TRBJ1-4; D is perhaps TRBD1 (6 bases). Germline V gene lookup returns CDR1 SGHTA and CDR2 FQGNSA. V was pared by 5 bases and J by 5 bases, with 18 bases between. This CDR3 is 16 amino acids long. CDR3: CASSRLGGGGNEKLFF. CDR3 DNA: TGTGCCAGCAGCCGCCTCGGTGGGGGCGGAAATGAAAAACTGTTTTTT. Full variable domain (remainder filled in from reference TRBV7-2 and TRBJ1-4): GAGVSQSPSNKVTEKGKDVELRCDPISGHTALYWYRQSLGQGLEFLIYFQGNSAPDKSGLPSDRFSAERTGGSVSTLTIQRTQQEDSAVYLCASSRLGGGGNEKLFFGSGTQLSVL.

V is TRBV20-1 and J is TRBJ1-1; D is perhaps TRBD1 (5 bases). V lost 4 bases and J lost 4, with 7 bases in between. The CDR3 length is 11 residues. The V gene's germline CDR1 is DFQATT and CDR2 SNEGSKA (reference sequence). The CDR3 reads CSATQGTEAFF. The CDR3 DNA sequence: TGCAGTGCTACTCAGGGCACTGAAGCTTTCTTT.

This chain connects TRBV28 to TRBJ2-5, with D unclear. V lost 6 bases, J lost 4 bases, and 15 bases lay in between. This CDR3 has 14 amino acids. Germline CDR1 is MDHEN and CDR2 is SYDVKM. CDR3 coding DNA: TGTGCCAGCAGCTTCCCCCCGGTTGGAGAGACCCAGTACTTC. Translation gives CASSFPPVGETQYF.

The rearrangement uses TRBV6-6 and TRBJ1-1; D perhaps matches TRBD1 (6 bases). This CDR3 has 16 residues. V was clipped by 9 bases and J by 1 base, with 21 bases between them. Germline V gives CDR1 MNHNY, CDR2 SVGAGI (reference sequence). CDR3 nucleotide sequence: TGTGCCAGTTCCAAGGGGGTTGCCGTTCCGAACACTGAAGCTTTCTTT. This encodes CASSKGVAVPNTEAFF.

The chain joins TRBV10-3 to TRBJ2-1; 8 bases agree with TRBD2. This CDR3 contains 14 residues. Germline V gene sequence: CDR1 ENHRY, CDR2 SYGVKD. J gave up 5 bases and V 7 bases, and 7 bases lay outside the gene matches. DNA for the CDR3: TGTGCCATCAAAGATAGTAGCGGGGACAATGAGCAGTTCTTC. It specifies CAIKDSSGDNEQFF.

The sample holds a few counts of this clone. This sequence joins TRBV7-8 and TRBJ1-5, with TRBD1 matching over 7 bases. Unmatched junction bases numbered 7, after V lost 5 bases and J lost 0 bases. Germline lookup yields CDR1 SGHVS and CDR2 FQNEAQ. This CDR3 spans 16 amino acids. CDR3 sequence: CASSTGTVNSNQPQHF. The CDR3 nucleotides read TGTGCCAGCAGCACAGGGACAGTTAATAGCAATCAGCCCCAGCATTTT.

The CDR3 bases are TGTGCCAGCAAGACAGGAGGCTATGGCTACACCTTC. Its translation is CASKTGGYGYTF. The genes are TRBV28 and TRBJ1-2, with D possibly being TRBD1 (6 bases). This CDR3 has 12 residues. V lost 7 bases to trimming and J lost 4 bases, with 10 bases between them. In germline, CDR1 is MDHEN, CDR2 SYDVKM.

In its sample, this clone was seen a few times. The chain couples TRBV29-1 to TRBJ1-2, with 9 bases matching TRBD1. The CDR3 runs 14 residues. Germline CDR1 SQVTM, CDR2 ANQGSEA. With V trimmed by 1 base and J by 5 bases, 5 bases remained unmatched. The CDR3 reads CSVEGDRELYGYTF. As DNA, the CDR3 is TGCAGCGTTGAAGGGGACAGGGAGCTTTATGGCTACACCTTC.

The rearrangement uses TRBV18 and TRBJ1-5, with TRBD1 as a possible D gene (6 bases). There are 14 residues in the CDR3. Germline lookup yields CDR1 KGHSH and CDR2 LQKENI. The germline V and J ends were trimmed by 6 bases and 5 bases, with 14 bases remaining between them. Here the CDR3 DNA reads TGTGCCAGCTCTCCGGACAGAGAGGATCAGCCCCAGCATTTT. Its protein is CASSPDREDQPQHF.

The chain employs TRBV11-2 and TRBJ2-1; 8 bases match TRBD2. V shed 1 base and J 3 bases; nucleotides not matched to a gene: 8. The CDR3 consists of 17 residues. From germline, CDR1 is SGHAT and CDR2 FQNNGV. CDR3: CASSLGGAGAFYNEQFF. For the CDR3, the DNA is TGTGCCAGCAGCTTAGGGGGAGCGGGAGCGTTCTACAATGAGCAGTTCTTC.

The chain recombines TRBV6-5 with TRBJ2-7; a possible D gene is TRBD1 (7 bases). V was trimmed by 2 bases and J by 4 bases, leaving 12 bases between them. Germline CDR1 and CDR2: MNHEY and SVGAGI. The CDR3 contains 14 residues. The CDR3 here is CASSYGGGLYEQYF. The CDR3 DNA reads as TGTGCCAGCAGTTACGGAGGGGGCCTATACGAGCAGTACTTC.

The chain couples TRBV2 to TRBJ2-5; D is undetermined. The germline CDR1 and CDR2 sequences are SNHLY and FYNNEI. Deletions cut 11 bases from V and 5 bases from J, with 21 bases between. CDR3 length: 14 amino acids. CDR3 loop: CAVSWIGERETQYF. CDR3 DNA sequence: TGTGCCGTCAGCTGGATTGGTGAGAGGGAGACCCAGTACTTC.

The CDR3 DNA follows: TGCGCCAGCAGCGCGATTAGCGGGAGCTCCTACAATGAGCAGTTCTTC. It yields the protein CASSAISGSSYNEQFF. J is TRBJ2-1 and V is TRBV5-1; 9 bases map to TRBD2. The CDR3 runs 16 residues. V trimming: 4 bases; J trimming: 0 bases; junction bases outside the gene matches: 5. Germline V lookup: CDR1 SGHRS, CDR2 YFSETQ.

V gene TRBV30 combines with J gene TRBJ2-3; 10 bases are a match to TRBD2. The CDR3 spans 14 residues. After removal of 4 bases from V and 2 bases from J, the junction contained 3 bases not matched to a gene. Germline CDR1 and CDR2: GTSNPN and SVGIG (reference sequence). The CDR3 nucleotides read TGTGCCTGGACGAGCGGGAGGGACACAGATACGCAGTATTTT. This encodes CAWTSGRDTDTQYF.

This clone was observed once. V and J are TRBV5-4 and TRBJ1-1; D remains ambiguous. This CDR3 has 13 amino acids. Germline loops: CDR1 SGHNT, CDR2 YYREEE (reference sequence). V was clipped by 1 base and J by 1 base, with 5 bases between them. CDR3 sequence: CASSLTRNTEAFF. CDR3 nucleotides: TGTGCCAGCAGCTTGACAAGGAACACTGAAGCTTTCTTT.

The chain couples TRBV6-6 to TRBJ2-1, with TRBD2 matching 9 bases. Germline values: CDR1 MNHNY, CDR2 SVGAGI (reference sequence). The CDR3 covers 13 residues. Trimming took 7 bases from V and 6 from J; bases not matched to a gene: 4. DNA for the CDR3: TGTGCCAGCAACCTAGCGGGAAGCAATGAGCAGTTCTTC. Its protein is CASNLAGSNEQFF.

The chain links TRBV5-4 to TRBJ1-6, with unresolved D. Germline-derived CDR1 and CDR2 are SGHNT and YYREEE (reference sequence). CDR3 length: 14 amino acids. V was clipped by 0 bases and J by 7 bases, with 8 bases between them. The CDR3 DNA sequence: TGTGCCAGCAGCTTGGCCCGGGAAAATTCACCCCTCCACTTT. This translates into CASSLARENSPLHF. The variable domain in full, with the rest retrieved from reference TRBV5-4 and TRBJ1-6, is ETGVTQSPTHLIKTRGQQVTLRCSSQSGHNTVSWYQQALGQGPQFIFQYYREEENGRGNFPPRFSGLQFPNYSSELNVNALELDDSALYLCASSLARENSPLHFGNGTRLTVT.

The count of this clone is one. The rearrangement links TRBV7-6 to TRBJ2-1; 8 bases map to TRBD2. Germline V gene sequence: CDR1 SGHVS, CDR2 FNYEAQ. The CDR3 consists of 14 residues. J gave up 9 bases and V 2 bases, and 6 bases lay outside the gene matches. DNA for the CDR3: TGTGCCAGCAGCTTAACAGCGGGAGTGAGTGAGCAGTTCTTC. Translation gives CASSLTAGVSEQFF. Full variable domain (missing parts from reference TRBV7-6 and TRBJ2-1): GAGVSQSPRYKVTKRGQDVALRCDPISGHVSLYWYRQALGQGPEFLTYFNYEAQQDKSGLPNDRFSAERPEGSISTLTIQRTEQRDSAMYRCASSLTAGVSEQFFGPGTRLTVL.

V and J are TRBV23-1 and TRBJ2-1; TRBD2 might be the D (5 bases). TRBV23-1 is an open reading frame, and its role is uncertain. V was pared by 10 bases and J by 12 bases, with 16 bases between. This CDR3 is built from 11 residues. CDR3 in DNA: TGCGCCACCCCGATAAGAGGGTGGCAGTTCTTC. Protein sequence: CATPIRGWQFF.

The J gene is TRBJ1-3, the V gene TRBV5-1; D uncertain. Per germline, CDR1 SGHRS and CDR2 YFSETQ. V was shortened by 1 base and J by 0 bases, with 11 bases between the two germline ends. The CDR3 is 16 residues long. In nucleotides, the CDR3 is TGCGCCAGCAGCTTGCCCCACGGAGCCTCTGGAAACACCATATATTTT. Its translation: CASSLPHGASGNTIYF.

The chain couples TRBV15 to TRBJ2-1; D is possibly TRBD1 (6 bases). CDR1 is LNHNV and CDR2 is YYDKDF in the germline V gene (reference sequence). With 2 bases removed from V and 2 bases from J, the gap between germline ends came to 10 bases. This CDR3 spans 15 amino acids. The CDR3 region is CATSRQRDTYNEQFF. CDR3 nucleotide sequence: TGTGCCACCAGCAGACAAAGGGACACCTACAATGAGCAGTTCTTC.

CDR3: CASSLMTGLGNTIYF. The CDR3 nucleotides are TGTGCCAGCAGCTTAATGACAGGGCTTGGAAACACCATATATTTT. The rearrangement joins TRBV7-2 to TRBJ1-3, with TRBD1 matching 7 bases. The CDR3 has 15 residues. Germline CDR1 and CDR2: SGHTA and FQGNSA. V gave up 2 bases and J gave up 3 bases; unmatched junction bases: 4. Variable domain in full (rest from reference TRBV7-2 and TRBJ1-3): GAGVSQSPSNKVTEKGKDVELRCDPISGHTALYWYRQSLGQGLEFLIYFQGNSAPDKSGLPSDRFSAERTGGSVSTLTIQRTQQEDSAVYLCASSLMTGLGNTIYFGEGSWLTVV.